A few counts support the clone carrying this T cell receptor (beta chain). The sample is drawn from a study of shared T cell receptors in the human thymus. Profiled with immunoSEQ multiplex PCR; TCRdb holds only in-frame clones, not every one. The sample lists about 540,000 clones; around 78% were seen once. The CDR3 consists of 21 residues. Per the germline V gene, CDR1 is MGHRA and CDR2 is YSYEKL. Trimming at V came to 2 bases and at J to 4 bases, leaving 14 bases not matched to a gene. Another study also made use of these data, one on human thymus T cells. This second study says: Thymus tissue for the work was resected from patients undergoing corrective heart surgery. The authors found apparently biased V and J gene usage in thymic and blood repertoires. The related literature has documented a marked overlap of thymic repertoires among unrelated individuals.

The J gene is TRBJ2-1, the V gene TRBV4-1; 16 bases are shared with TRBD2. The sequencing sample was made of thymocytes. The TCR comes from a boy younger than two with a congenital heart defect. This CDR3 reads CASSQHGNGTSGRAGYNEQFF. CDR3 nucleotides: TGCGCCAGCAGCCAACACGGGAACGGGACTAGCGGGAGGGCGGGGTACAATGAGCAGTTCTTC.